This TCR beta chain was found in a study of T cells expressing NK-cell markers. Study observations and caveats: NKG2C+ dominant clonotypes from roughly 6 donors made up about 1.0-7.0% of CD8+ T cells.

Germline values: CDR1 SNHLY, CDR2 FYNNEI. CDR3 length: 16 residues. For each CDR3 protein, TCRdb gives one entry from its re-call of the 5' RACE reads, without DNA. Its table records about 170,000 distinct CDR3 sequences. A note on this clonotype: Its antigen is not identified.

The rearrangement joins TRBV2 to TRBJ1-6. Source material: blood T cells: a sorted CD56 or NKG2C T cell subset, CD4+ or CD8+ T cells, or bulk PBMC T cells (not recorded which). This receptor was taken from a man aged 18 to 69 in good health. The CDR3 loop reads CASSPGSGSYNSPLHF.